This is a list of T cell receptor beta chains from one sample in a study of cytomegalovirus exposure and HLA in healthy donors. Assay used: immunoSEQ multiplex PCR; TCRdb lists only in-frame clones, some missing. The table lists under 300,000 clones, nearly 90% of them singletons. The specimen sequenced was PBMCs. The origin of the receptors is a woman aged 18 to 35 in good health and CMV-seronegative. Each CDR3 is given without its conserved first and last residue.

v_call	j_call	cdr3_aa
TRBV28	TRBJ1-5	ASSLVNQPQH
TRBV14	TRBJ1-2	ASSQDSGRYYGYT
TRBV6-1	TRBJ1-3	ASSEATMGATGNTIY
TRBV30	TRBJ2-3	AWSVIGSSGSTDTQY
TRBV20-1	TRBJ2-1	SARPELEQF
TRBV11-2	TRBJ2-2	ASSRTSGGASTGELF
TRBV28	TRBJ1-1	ASTLQVRNTEAF
TRBV2	TRBJ2-2	ASRTGLGGNTGELF
TRBV5-1	TRBJ2-3	ASRVTVSGGARDTQY
TRBV10-1	TRBJ1-4	ASSPGVNEKLF
TRBV6-6	TRBJ2-7	ASSYRQVYEQY
TRBV2	TRBJ1-2	ASSVRHLGGYGYT
TRBV6-1	TRBJ1-5	ASHPVTGVGQPQH
TRBV18	TRBJ1-1	ASSTGEGTEAF
TRBV6-5	TRBJ2-2	ASSYRQGWDTGELF
TRBV15	TRBJ2-3	ATSREGQSQY
TRBV11-2	TRBJ1-6	ASSPMWGGLNSPLH
TRBV30	TRBJ1-6	AWTLGPGQGGPLH
TRBV9	TRBJ1-6	ASSKGQASGNSPLH
TRBV25-1	TRBJ2-5	ASSNLGRETQY
TRBV28	TRBJ1-2	ASAPGYYGYT
TRBV6-4	TRBJ1-2	ASSFGQGDYGYT
TRBV7-8	TRBJ2-4	ASSLRTFDRSLAKNIQY
TRBV28	TRBJ2-5	ASSLPGGLETQY
TRBV11-3	TRBJ2-1	ASSFGASGFYNEQF
TRBV19	TRBJ1-1	ASSADISTVAEAF
TRBV19	TRBJ2-7	ASGVADSAYEQY
TRBV19	TRBJ2-1	ASSINVLGPEQF
TRBV7-2	TRBJ2-5	ASRPRGKQETQY
TRBV28	TRBJ2-1	ASSLTGGAYNEQF
TRBV5-1	TRBJ1-1	ASSFRTVNTEAF
TRBV7-3	TRBJ2-2	ASSLIGTGDTGELF
TRBV4-1	TRBJ2-5	ASSQGGGAQETQY
TRBV30	TRBJ1-5	AWSRTDSNQPQH
TRBV28	TRBJ1-1	ASSFWSTEAF
TRBV27	TRBJ2-5	ASSFQTAGVQETQY
TRBV21-1	TRBJ1-2	ASSLRGFRGYT
TRBV5-1	TRBJ2-3	ASRASETSGGVADTQY
TRBV28	TRBJ2-7	ASSLYGTSGSYEQY
TRBV11-2	TRBJ2-3	ASSLGRAGVLTDTQY
TRBV25-1	TRBJ2-7	ASSEFPGQGTYEQY
TRBV2	TRBJ1-6	ASSPNGVGRGVNSPLH
TRBV6-5	TRBJ2-5	ASSRGQETQY
TRBV7-3	TRBJ2-1	ASSEGGQINEQF
TRBV11-2	TRBJ2-7	ASSFSGYEQY
TRBV4-3	TRBJ2-5	ASSQDRVGETQY
TRBV27	TRBJ2-2	ASRLAGGPSTGELF
TRBV5-1	TRBJ1-1	ASSPRQDLNTEAF
TRBV6-6	TRBJ1-1	ASSTGTVPTEAF
TRBV5-1	TRBJ1-4	ASSLAVATNEKLF
TRBV7-9	TRBJ1-1	ASSLGSQRTEAF
TRBV5-1	TRBJ1-1	ASSREGEQGEAF
TRBV27	TRBJ2-7	ASSLDSGGTYEQY
TRBV19	TRBJ2-4	ASSLQQVAKNIQY